The 26 T cell receptor beta chains below come from one sample, sequenced in a study of metastatic and nonmetastatic thyroid tumors. TCRdb re-clonotyped the PCR reads through MiXCR. The sample lists about 24,000 clones; more than 20% were seen once. All patients were untreated before thyroid surgery. Sequenced input: blood. The receptors come from a male donor with papillary thyroid cancer or a benign thyroid nodule (not recorded which). Some clones in this sample may be carry-over from other donors' samples.

This clone has at least ten counts. This chain uses TRBV7-8 with TRBJ2-5; D possibly matches TRBD1 or TRBD2 (5 bases each). There are 15 residues in the CDR3. The germline V gene encodes CDR1 SGHVS and CDR2 FQNEAQ. Between the trimmed V and J ends, which lost 4 bases and 6 bases, there was a span of 18 bases. The DNA for the CDR3 is TGTGCCAGCAGCTCGGTTAGGGGAGAAGGAAAGACCCAGTACTTC. Protein sequence: CASSSVRGEGKTQYF.

Of note for this clone: One base away lies a much larger clone, so this may be a sequencing read error. Within the sample, other DNA sequences also encode this same CDR3. This chain joins TRBV10-1 and TRBJ1-6; the D is unclear. In germline, CDR1 is WNHNN, CDR2 SYGVQD (reference sequence). The CDR3 consists of 15 residues. CDR3 amino acids: CASPPPAPNNSPLHF. CDR3 bases: TGCGCCAGCCCCCCCCCCGCCCCCAATAACTCACCCCTCCACTTT.

This clone was detected only a few times. Lacking the conserved final phenylalanine or tryptophan, this CDR3 likely reflects a read error. The chain joins TRBV28 to TRBJ1-5; D call uncertain. Germline lookup yields CDR1 MDHEN and CDR2 SYDVKM. This CDR3 is built from 15 residues. DNA of the CDR3: TGTGCCAGCAGTTTATTCGCGTATAGCAATCATCCCCAGCATATT. Amino acids: CASSLFAYSNHPQHI.

In this sample, this clone turned up many times. V is TRBV10-1 and J is TRBJ2-7, with TRBD2 identical over 9 bases. CDR1 and CDR2 (germline): WNHNN, SYGVQD (reference sequence). The CDR3 runs 14 residues. Losses at the gene ends were 2 bases for V and 5 bases for J; bases not matched to a gene: 4. Here the CDR3 reads CASSESGRLNEQYF. The CDR3 DNA reads as TGCGCCAGCAGTGAGAGCGGGAGGTTGAACGAGCAGTACTTC.

In its sample, this clone was seen many times. The chain joins TRBV15 to TRBJ2-1, with D perhaps matching TRBD2 (6 bases). Looked up from germline, CDR1 is LNHNV and CDR2 is YYDKDF (reference sequence). The V gene lost 0 bases and the J gene lost 2 bases, with 11 bases spanning the gap. The CDR3 is made up of 16 amino acids. The CDR3 loop is CATSRDWRDPYNEQFF. The CDR3 DNA sequence: TGTGCCACCAGCAGAGATTGGCGGGATCCCTACAATGAGCAGTTCTTC.

The V and J genes are TRBV18 and TRBJ2-3, with TRBD1 identical over 10 bases. Germline V gene data show CDR1 as KGHSH and CDR2 as LQKENI. The CDR3 runs to 16 residues. The J segment lost 2 bases and the V segment lost 3 bases, leaving 5 bases of the junction unmatched. CDR3 nucleotides: TGTGCCAGCTCACCTCCGGGACAGGGGCACACAGATACGCAGTATTTT. This encodes CASSPPGQGHTDTQYF.

Comments on this clone: Since a much larger clone is just one base distant, this may be a read error. V is TRBV25-1 and J is TRBJ1-5; D gene ambiguous. This CDR3 is 12 amino acids long. Germline V lookup: CDR1 MGHDK, CDR2 SYGVNS. The CDR3 region is CSSSESYQPQHF. CDR3 nucleotides: TGTTCCAGCAGTGAGTCATATCAGCCCCAGCATTTT.

In its sample, this clone was seen many times. The gene calls are TRBV18 and TRBJ2-1; 13 nucleotides match TRBD2. Germline CDR1 is KGHSH and CDR2 is LQKENI. Trimming at V came to 2 bases and at J to 7 bases, leaving 14 bases not matched to a gene. The CDR3 consists of 19 residues. CDR3 sequence: CASSPDAQLAGGSWNEQFF. The CDR3 nucleotides read TGTGCCAGCTCACCAGATGCTCAACTAGCGGGAGGGAGCTGGAATGAGCAGTTCTTC. The full variable domain, completed using reference TRBV18 and TRBJ2-1, is NAGVMQNPRHLVRRRGQEARLRCSPMKGHSHVYWYRQLPEEGLKFMVYLQKENIIDESGMPKERFSAEFPKEGPSILRIQQVVRGDSAAYFCASSPDAQLAGGSWNEQFFGPGTRLTVL.

The V call is TRBV5-1, the J call TRBJ1-6; no reliable D call. V gave up 3 bases and J gave up 14 bases, with 12 bases separating them. From germline, CDR1 is SGHRS and CDR2 YFSETQ. This CDR3 region has 12 residues. CDR3 nucleotide sequence: TGCGCCAGCAGCTCCCCCGGGTCAGCCCTCCACTTT. It yields the protein CASSSPGSALHF.

The chain combines TRBV20-1 with TRBJ2-7, with D perhaps TRBD2 (5 bases). This CDR3 contains 13 residues. Germline CDR1 reads DFQATT; CDR2 reads SNEGSKA (reference sequence). Between the trimmed V and J ends, which lost 3 bases and 6 bases, there was a span of 15 bases. The CDR3 region is CSARGDEFGEQYF. CDR3 nucleotides: TGCAGTGCTAGGGGAGATGAATTCGGCGAGCAGTACTTC.

The chain is built from TRBV11-1 and TRBJ1-6; D ambiguous. V lost 5 bases to trimming and J lost 3 bases, with 14 bases between them. Germline assignment: CDR1 SGHAT and CDR2 FQDESV (reference sequence). This CDR3 comprises 16 residues. The CDR3 DNA follows: TGTGCCAGCAGCCTCAGTTCAGGTCTCTATAATTCACCCCTCCACTTT. This codes for CASSLSSGLYNSPLHF.

J is TRBJ1-3 and V is TRBV6-1; D gene unclear. This CDR3 region has 14 residues. Germline lookup yields CDR1 MNHNS and CDR2 SASEGT. Trimming took off 6 bases at V and 4 bases at J, with 13 bases between the two ends. The CDR3 region has the DNA TGTGCCAGCAGGATCACTCTTACCGGAAACACCATATATTTT. It yields the protein CASRITLTGNTIYF.

This rearrangement joins TRBV7-2 to TRBJ1-1; D gene ambiguous. With 5 bases removed from V and 0 bases from J, the gap between germline ends came to 7 bases. CDR1 is SGHTA, CDR2 FQGNSA, per germline. The CDR3 runs 13 residues. CDR3 region: CASSNTVNTEAFF. The CDR3 DNA reads TGTGCCAGCAGCAATACAGTGAACACTGAAGCTTTCTTT.

This clone has at least ten counts. The chain joins TRBV7-2 to TRBJ2-7, with a weak D call TRBD1 (5 bases). The CDR3 covers 15 residues. V lost 4 bases and J lost 4, with 17 bases in between. Germline V gene lookup returns CDR1 SGHTA and CDR2 FQGNSA. The CDR3 DNA follows: TGTGCCAGCAGCTCCAATGCAGGGCCGTATTACGAGCAGTACTTC. As protein: CASSSNAGPYYEQYF. The full variable domain, with the rest looked up from reference TRBV7-2 and TRBJ2-7, is GAGVSQSPSNKVTEKGKDVELRCDPISGHTALYWYRQSLGQGLEFLIYFQGNSAPDKSGLPSDRFSAERTGGSVSTLTIQRTQQEDSAVYLCASSSNAGPYYEQYFGPGTRLTVT.

The chain employs TRBV7-2 and TRBJ2-5, with D maybe TRBD2 (5 bases). V was pared by 6 bases and J by 2 bases, with 10 bases between. From germline, CDR1 is SGHTA and CDR2 FQGNSA. There are 13 residues in the CDR3. The CDR3 coding sequence is TGTGCCAGCAGGATGAGGGCGCAAGAGACCCAGTACTTC. Translated, it gives CASRMRAQETQYF.

This clone showed up many times. This chain connects TRBV20-1 to TRBJ1-2; 9 bases line up with TRBD1. There are 13 residues in the CDR3. The germline V gene has CDR1 DFQATT and CDR2 SNEGSKA (reference sequence). Trimming took 4 bases from V and 8 from J; bases not matched to a gene: 8. The CDR3 nucleotides are TGCAGTGCTACAAAGGGACAGGGTGACGGCTACACCTTC. Translating gives CSATKGQGDGYTF.

V usage is TRBV6-5 and J usage is TRBJ2-2; D is tentatively TRBD1 or TRBD2 (5 bases each). V dropped 4 bases and J dropped 0 bases, with 9 bases sitting between them. The CDR3 sequence is 15 residues long. CDR1 and CDR2 (germline): MNHEY, SVGAGI. CDR3 protein: CASSSGLPNTGELFF. The CDR3 nucleotides read TGTGCCAGCAGTTCGGGGCTGCCGAACACCGGGGAGCTGTTTTTT.

Ten or more counts support this clone. The rearrangement joins TRBV6-1 to TRBJ2-6, with 11 bases identical to TRBD2. CDR1 and CDR2 from the germline V gene are MNHNS and SASEGT. This CDR3 has 19 amino acids. Trimming at V came to 4 bases and at J to 0 bases, leaving 8 bases not matched to a gene. In DNA form, the CDR3 reads TGTGCCAGCAGTGGAGGACTAGCGGGCGTCATCTCTGGGGCCAACGTCCTGACTTTC. Translating it yields CASSGGLAGVISGANVLTF.

This clone was seen at least ten times. The rearrangement joins TRBV5-1 to TRBJ1-2; possibly TRBD1 for D (6 bases). The CDR3 has 12 amino acids. V was trimmed by 0 bases and J by 8 bases, leaving 8 bases between them. The germline gives CDR1 SGHRS, CDR2 YFSETQ. The CDR3 DNA sequence: TGCGCCAGCAGCTTGGGGGACACCGGCTACACCTTC. This translates into CASSLGDTGYTF.

The V and J genes are TRBV7-8 and TRBJ1-2, with a weak D call TRBD1 (6 bases). CDR3 length: 13 amino acids. With 2 bases removed from V and 6 bases from J, the gap between germline ends came to 10 bases. Germline assignment: CDR1 SGHVS and CDR2 FQNEAQ. The CDR3 sequence is CASSLHREDGYTF. Here the CDR3 DNA reads TGTGCCAGCAGCTTACACAGGGAGGATGGCTACACCTTC.

The chain employs TRBV6-1 and TRBJ1-1; no clear D gene. The germline CDR1 and CDR2 sequences are MNHNS and SASEGT. CDR3 length equals 14 residues. The V and J ends lost 3 bases and 5 bases respectively, with 13 bases between them. CDR3 nucleotides: TGTGCCAGCAGTGATCGAGGCGTCGGGACTGAAGCTTTCTTT. Residues: CASSDRGVGTEAFF.

Many counts were recorded for this clone. The chain links TRBV28 to TRBJ2-3, with 9 bases fitting TRBD2. Germline V gives CDR1 MDHEN, CDR2 SYDVKM. J gave up 2 bases and V 6 bases, and 12 bases lay outside the gene matches. This CDR3 has 17 amino acids. The CDR3 sequence: CASSLLTSGQITDTQYF. Here the CDR3 DNA reads TGTGCCAGCAGCCTATTAACTAGCGGGCAAATCACAGATACGCAGTATTTT.

The chain uses TRBV4-1 and TRBJ2-5, with 7 bases fitting TRBD2. Germline values: CDR1 MGHRA, CDR2 YSYEKL. This CDR3 comprises 15 residues. Germline trimming cut 1 base from V and 0 bases from J; bases unmatched to any gene: 2. The CDR3 protein is CASSQAGLYQETQYF. As DNA, the CDR3 is TGCGCCAGCAGCCAAGCGGGACTATACCAAGAGACCCAGTACTTC.

This clone was counted at least ten times. The chain joins TRBV28 to TRBJ1-6; D perhaps matches TRBD1 (5 bases). This CDR3 comprises 13 residues. The V end was cut by 7 bases, the J end by 5 bases, with 9 bases between. Germline V gene lookup returns CDR1 MDHEN and CDR2 SYDVKM. Here the CDR3 DNA reads TGTGCCAGCATCGAAGGGGATAATTCACCCCTCCACTTT. This codes for CASIEGDNSPLHF.

In this sample, this clone turned up a few times. V and J are TRBV6-1 and TRBJ1-2; 9 bases are a match to TRBD1. V shed 4 bases, J shed 7 bases, and the junction held 10 bases outside the gene matches. The CDR3 sequence is 15 residues long. CDR1 and CDR2 from the germline V gene are MNHNS and SASEGT. This CDR3 reads CASSVSDRGSGGYTF. The CDR3 DNA reads as TGTGCCAGCAGTGTGTCCGACAGGGGGAGTGGTGGCTACACCTTC.

This clone was observed many times. This sequence joins TRBV11-2 and TRBJ2-7; possibly TRBD1 for D (5 bases). The CDR3 length is 13 residues. CDR1 SGHAT and CDR2 FQNNGV come from the germline V gene. Trimming left V 3 bases short and J 5 bases short, with 11 bases between. This CDR3 reads CASSLSGIHEQYF. As DNA, the CDR3 is TGTGCCAGCAGCTTGTCAGGGATCCACGAGCAGTACTTC.